This entry lists 14 T cell receptor beta chains sequenced from one sample in a study of Ad26.COV2.S vaccination and SARS-CoV-2 variants. Method: immunoSEQ multiplex PCR; TCRdb's copy keeps in-frame clones and lacks some. The sample lists about 370,000 clones; about 88% were seen once. Specified treatment: some 20 received Ad26.COV2.S at low or high dose, single or two shots; about 5 received placebo; per-sample allocation not given. Collection of the samples took place on day 63 after the first injection of vaccine or placebo. The sample here was peripheral blood, taken in a trial of Ad26.COV2.S vaccine versus placebo. Receptor source: a person aged 18-65 years who received the Ad26.COV2.S COVID-19 vaccine or a placebo.

This chain links TRBV9 with TRBJ2-1, with 10 bases aligning to TRBD1. The CDR3 is 15 residues long. V dropped 0 bases and J dropped 5; count of bases not matched to a gene: 2. Germline V gene lookup returns CDR1 SGDLS and CDR2 YYNGEE. CDR3 loop: CASSVGTGGHNEQFF. The CDR3 nucleotides are TGTGCCAGCAGCGTAGGGACAGGGGGGCACAATGAGCAGTTCTTC.

This clone was seen more than once but under ten times. The chain joins TRBV7-9 to TRBJ2-7; D is possibly TRBD1 or TRBD2 (5 bases each). The CDR3 is 12 amino acids. V shed 5 bases and J shed 6 bases, with 11 bases lying between them. CDR1 and CDR2 from the germline V gene are SEHNR and FQNEAQ (reference sequence). In DNA, the CDR3 is TGTGCCAGCAGCCGAGGGGCTGGCGAGCAGTACTTC. Translating gives CASSRGAGEQYF.

This clone was picked up one time. V gene TRBV29-1 combines with J gene TRBJ1-1, with 11 bases identical to TRBD1. The germline V gene has CDR1 SQVTM and CDR2 ANQGSEA. This CDR3 has 13 amino acids. Losses at the gene ends were 8 bases for V and 1 base for J; bases not matched to a gene: 3. The CDR3 bases are TGCAGCTCAGGGACAGGGGGGAACACTGAAGCTTTCTTT. Amino acids: CSSGTGGNTEAFF.

This chain links TRBV9 with TRBJ2-5; 8 positions agree with TRBD2. With 3 bases clipped from V and 2 bases from J, the junction kept 3 bases outside the gene matches. CDR1 and CDR2 (germline): SGDLS, YYNGEE. The CDR3 contains 14 residues. The CDR3 DNA sequence: TGTGCCAGCAGCGCGAGCGGGGGACAAGAGACCCAGTACTTC. It translates to CASSASGGQETQYF.

Remarks on this clone: Different DNA sequences within this sample yield the same CDR3. This sequence joins TRBV9 and TRBJ2-3, with D hard to call. V lost 0 bases and J lost 2, with 10 bases in between. Germline V gene data show CDR1 as SGDLS and CDR2 as YYNGEE. The CDR3 sequence is 15 residues long. DNA for the CDR3: TGTGCCAGCAGCGTAGTGCCACAGCACACAGATACGCAGTATTTT. This gives the protein CASSVVPQHTDTQYF. Full variable domain (missing parts from reference TRBV9 and TRBJ2-3): DSGVTQTPKHLITATGQRVTLRCSPRSGDLSVYWYQQSLDQGLQFLIQYYNGEERAKGNILERFSAQQFPDLHSELNLSSLELGDSALYFCASSVVPQHTDTQYFGPGTRLTVL.

The V and J genes are TRBV29-1 and TRBJ1-2; D not resolved. The ends were cut back, 6 bases at V and 8 bases at J, with 19 bases in the middle. In germline, CDR1 is SQVTM, CDR2 ANQGSEA. The CDR3 totals 13 residues. The CDR3, as DNA: TGCAGCGTGGTGTCTTCAGGTACGGGAGGCTACACCTTC. This sequence encodes CSVVSSGTGGYTF. The variable domain in full, with the rest retrieved from reference TRBV29-1 and TRBJ1-2, is SAVISQKPSRDICQRGTSLTIQCQVDSQVTMMFWYRQQPGQSLTLIATANQGSEATYESGFVIDKFPISRPNLTFSTLTVSNMSPEDSSIYLCSVVSSGTGGYTFGSGTRLTVV.

J is TRBJ2-7 and V is TRBV28; D not certain. The CDR3 runs 13 residues. Between the trimmed V and J ends, which lost 3 bases and 2 bases, there was a span of 8 bases. Germline V gene sequence: CDR1 MDHEN, CDR2 SYDVKM. The CDR3 DNA reads as TGTGCCAGCAGTTTCGGCGAGCCCTACGAGCAGTACTTC. Its protein product is CASSFGEPYEQYF.

The V call is TRBV5-1, the J call TRBJ1-1; D is possibly TRBD1 (5 bases). The CDR3 extends over 12 amino acids. V gave up 4 bases and J gave up 2 bases, with 6 bases separating them. CDR1 SGHRS and CDR2 YFSETQ come from the germline V gene. The CDR3 DNA sequence: TGCGCCAGCAGCCAGGGAAACACTGAAGCTTTCTTT. Translated, it gives CASSQGNTEAFF.

The chain couples TRBV28 to TRBJ2-1, with 10 bases matching TRBD2. The CDR3 runs to 17 residues. CDR1 MDHEN and CDR2 SYDVKM come from the germline V gene. V shed 6 bases, J shed 4 bases, and the junction held 12 bases outside the gene matches. In DNA, the CDR3 is TGTGCCAGCAGCGCCTCACCGGGACTAGCGCTTTACAATGAGCAGTTCTTC. Translating gives CASSASPGLALYNEQFF.

The CDR3 DNA reads as TGTGCCAGCAGTTCTCCCGTGGAAGTAGGAGGCTACACCTTC. It encodes CASSSPVEVGGYTF. This chain connects TRBV28 to TRBJ1-2; D is unresolved. V lost 4 bases, J lost 8 bases, and 17 bases lay in between. This CDR3 is 14 amino acids long. Germline values: CDR1 MDHEN, CDR2 SYDVKM.

The chain has TRBV5-1 and TRBJ1-1; D not resolved. V was cut by 5 bases and J by 1 base, with 9 bases left in between. The germline V gene encodes CDR1 SGHRS and CDR2 YFSETQ. This CDR3 comprises 13 residues. This CDR3 is CASRYIENTEAFF. As DNA, the CDR3 is TGCGCCAGCAGATATATAGAGAACACTGAAGCTTTCTTT.

This sequence joins TRBV2 and TRBJ1-2, with D unclear. The CDR3 is 11 amino acids. The ends were cut back, 8 bases at V and 2 bases at J, with 6 bases in the middle. Germline CDR1 reads SNHLY; CDR2 reads FYNNEI. The CDR3 region is CASVLNYGYTF. The CDR3 nucleotides are TGTGCCAGCGTCCTAAACTATGGCTACACCTTC.

The V gene is TRBV7-9, the J gene TRBJ2-1, with 9 bases identical to TRBD2. CDR3 length: 15 residues. Germline CDR1 SEHNR, CDR2 FQNEAQ (reference sequence). J gave up 8 bases and V 5 bases, and 10 bases lay outside the gene matches. The DNA for the CDR3 is TGTGCCAGCAGCCCAGCGGGGGGCGTGAGAGATGAGCAGTTCTTC. It encodes CASSPAGGVRDEQFF. Drawing the rest from reference TRBV7-9 and TRBJ2-1, the complete variable domain is DTGVSQNPRHKITKRGQNVTFRCDPISEHNRLYWYRQTLGQGPEFLTYFQNEAQLEKSRLLSDRFSAERPKGSFSTLEIQRTEQGDSAMYLCASSPAGGVRDEQFFGPGTRLTVL.

This chain connects TRBV11-2 to TRBJ2-4, with D possibly TRBD1 on 6 matching bases. This CDR3 spans 15 amino acids. V was pared by 1 base and J by 4 bases, with 11 bases between. Germline CDR1 and CDR2: SGHAT and FQNNGV. CDR3 region: CASSLAGQGKNIQYF. Written as DNA, the CDR3 is TGTGCCAGCAGCTTAGCTGGCCAGGGGAAAAACATTCAGTACTTC.